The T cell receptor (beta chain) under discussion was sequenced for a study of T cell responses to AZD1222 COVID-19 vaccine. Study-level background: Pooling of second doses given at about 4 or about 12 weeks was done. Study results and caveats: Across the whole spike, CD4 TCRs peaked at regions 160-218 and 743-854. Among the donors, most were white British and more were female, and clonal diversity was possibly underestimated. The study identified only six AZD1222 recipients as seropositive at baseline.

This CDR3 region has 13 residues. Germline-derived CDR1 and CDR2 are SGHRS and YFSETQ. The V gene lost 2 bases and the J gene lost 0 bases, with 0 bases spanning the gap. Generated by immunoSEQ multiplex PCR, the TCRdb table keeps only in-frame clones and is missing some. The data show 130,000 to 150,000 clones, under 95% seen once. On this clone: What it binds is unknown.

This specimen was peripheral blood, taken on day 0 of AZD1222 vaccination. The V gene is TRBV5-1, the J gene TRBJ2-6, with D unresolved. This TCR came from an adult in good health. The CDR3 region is CASSFSGANVLTF. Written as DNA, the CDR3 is TGCGCCAGCAGCTTCTCTGGGGCCAACGTCCTGACTTTC.